This T cell receptor beta chain was observed in a study of T cells after yellow fever vaccination. As TCR cDNA was made by 5'RACE template switching, a universal primer site and UMIs were added. TCRdb independently ran MiXCR on the 5' RACE reads; one entry per CDR3 protein. In the table there are approximately 510,000 distinct CDR3 sequences, about a fifth of which are singletons. The ends lost 4 bases at V and 9 bases at J; junction bases unmatched: 11. CDR1 SGHDT and CDR2 YYEEEE come from the germline V gene. The CDR3 contains 16 residues. Sequencing was performed on PBMCs, taken less than 25 days after the first yellow fever vaccination. This TCR derives from a man aged 18 to 29 who received the YFV17D yellow fever vaccine. The V and J genes are TRBV5-6 and TRBJ2-1, with TRBD2 matching over 12 bases. CDR3 sequence (DNA): TGTGCCAGCAGCCCGAACCTAGCGGGGGGGCCAGTTGAGCAGTTCTTC. Amino acid sequence: CASSPNLAGGPVEQFF. Variable domain in full (rest from reference TRBV5-6 and TRBJ2-1): DAGVTQSPTHLIKTRGQQVTLRCSPKSGHDTVSWYQQALGQGPQFIFQYYEEEERQRGNFPDRFSGHQFPNYSSELNVNALLLGDSALYLCASSPNLAGGPVEQFFGPGTRLTVL.